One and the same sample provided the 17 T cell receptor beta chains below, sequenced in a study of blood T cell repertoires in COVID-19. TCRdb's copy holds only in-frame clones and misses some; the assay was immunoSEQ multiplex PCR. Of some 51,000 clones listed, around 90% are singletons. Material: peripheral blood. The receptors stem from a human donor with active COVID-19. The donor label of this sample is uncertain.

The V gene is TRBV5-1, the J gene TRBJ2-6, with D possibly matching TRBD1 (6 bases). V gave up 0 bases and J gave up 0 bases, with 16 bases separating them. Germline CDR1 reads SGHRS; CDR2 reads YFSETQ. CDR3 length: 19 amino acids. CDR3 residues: CASSLDGTRVPSGANVLTF. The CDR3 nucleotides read TGCGCCAGCAGCTTGGACGGGACAAGAGTTCCCTCTGGGGCCAACGTCCTGACTTTC.

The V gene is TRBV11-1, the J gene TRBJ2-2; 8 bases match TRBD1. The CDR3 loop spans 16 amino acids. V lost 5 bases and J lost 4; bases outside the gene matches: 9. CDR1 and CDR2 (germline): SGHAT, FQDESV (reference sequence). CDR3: CASSSGTGRGTGELFF. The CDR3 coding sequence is TGTGCCAGCAGCAGTGGGACAGGAAGGGGCACCGGGGAGCTGTTTTTT.

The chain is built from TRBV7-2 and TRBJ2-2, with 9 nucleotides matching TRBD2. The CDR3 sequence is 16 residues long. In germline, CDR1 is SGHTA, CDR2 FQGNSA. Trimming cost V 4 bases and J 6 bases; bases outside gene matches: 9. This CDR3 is CASSSPLRGGPGELFF. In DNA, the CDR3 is TGTGCCAGCAGCTCCCCTCTGCGGGGGGGACCCGGGGAGCTGTTTTTT. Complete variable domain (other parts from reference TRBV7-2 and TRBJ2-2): GAGVSQSPSNKVTEKGKDVELRCDPISGHTALYWYRQSLGQGLEFLIYFQGNSAPDKSGLPSDRFSAERTGGSVSTLTIQRTQQEDSAVYLCASSSPLRGGPGELFFGEGSRLTVL.

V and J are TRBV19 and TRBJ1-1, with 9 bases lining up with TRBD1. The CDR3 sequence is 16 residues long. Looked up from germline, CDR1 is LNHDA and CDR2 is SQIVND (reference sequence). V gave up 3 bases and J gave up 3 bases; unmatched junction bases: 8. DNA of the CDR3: TGTGCCAGTAGTATGTTGGACAGGGGAGGACACACTGAAGCTTTCTTT. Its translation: CASSMLDRGGHTEAFF.

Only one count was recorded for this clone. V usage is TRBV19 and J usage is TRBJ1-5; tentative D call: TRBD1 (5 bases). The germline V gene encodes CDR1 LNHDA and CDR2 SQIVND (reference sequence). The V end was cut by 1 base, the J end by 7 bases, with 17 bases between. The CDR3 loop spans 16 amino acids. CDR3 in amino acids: CASSIGNPRGGQPQHF. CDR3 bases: TGTGCCAGTAGTATAGGGAATCCAAGGGGCGGACAGCCCCAGCATTTT. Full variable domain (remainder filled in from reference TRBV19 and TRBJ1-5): DGGITQSPKYLFRKEGQNVTLSCEQNLNHDAMYWYRQDPGQGLRLIYYSQIVNDFQKGDIAEGYSVSREKKESFPLTVTSAQKNPTAFYLCASSIGNPRGGQPQHFGDGTRLSIL.

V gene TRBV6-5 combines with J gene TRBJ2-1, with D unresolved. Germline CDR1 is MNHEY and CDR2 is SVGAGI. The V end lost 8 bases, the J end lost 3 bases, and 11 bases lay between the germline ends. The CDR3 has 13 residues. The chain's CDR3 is CASGRPDYNEQFF. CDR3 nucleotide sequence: TGTGCCAGCGGGCGACCTGACTACAATGAGCAGTTCTTC.

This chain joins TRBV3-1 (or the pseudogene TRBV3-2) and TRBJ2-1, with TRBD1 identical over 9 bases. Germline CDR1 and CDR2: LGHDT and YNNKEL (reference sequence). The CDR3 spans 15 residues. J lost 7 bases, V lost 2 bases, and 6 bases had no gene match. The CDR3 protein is CASSQRVQGANEQFF. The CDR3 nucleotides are TGTGCCAGCAGCCAAAGGGTACAGGGGGCAAATGAGCAGTTCTTC.

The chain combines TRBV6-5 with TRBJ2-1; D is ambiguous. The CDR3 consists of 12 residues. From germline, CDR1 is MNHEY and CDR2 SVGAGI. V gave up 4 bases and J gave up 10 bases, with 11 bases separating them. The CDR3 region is CASSSLMEEQFF. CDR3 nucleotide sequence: TGTGCCAGCAGTTCCCTCATGGAGGAGCAGTTCTTC.

The CDR3 reads CSVAARNADTQYF. The CDR3 coding sequence is TGCAGCGTTGCGGCGCGGAACGCAGATACGCAGTATTTT. This rearrangement joins TRBV29-1 to TRBJ2-3, with D unclear. The ends were cut back, 4 bases at V and 4 bases at J, with 12 bases in the middle. This CDR3 contains 13 residues. CDR1 SQVTM and CDR2 ANQGSEA come from the germline V gene.

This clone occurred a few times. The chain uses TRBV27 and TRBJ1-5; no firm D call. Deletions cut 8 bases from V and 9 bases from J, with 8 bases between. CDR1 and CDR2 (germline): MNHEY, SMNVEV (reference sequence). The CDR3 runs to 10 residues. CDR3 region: CASWPWPQHF. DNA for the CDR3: TGTGCCAGCTGGCCTTGGCCCCAGCATTTT.

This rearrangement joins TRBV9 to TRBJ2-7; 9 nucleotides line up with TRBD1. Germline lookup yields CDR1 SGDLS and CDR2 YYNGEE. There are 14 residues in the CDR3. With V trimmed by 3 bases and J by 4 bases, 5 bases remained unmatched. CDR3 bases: TGTGCCAGCAGCGCCCGGGACAGGGAATACGAGCAGTACTTC. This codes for CASSARDREYEQYF.

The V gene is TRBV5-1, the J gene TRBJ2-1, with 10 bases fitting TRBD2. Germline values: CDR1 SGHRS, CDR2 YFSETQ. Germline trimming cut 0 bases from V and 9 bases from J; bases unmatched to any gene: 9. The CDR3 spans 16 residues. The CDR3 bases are TGCGCCAGCAGCTTGGTGGGGCTAGCGGGAGCGGGTGAGCAGTTCTTC. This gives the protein CASSLVGLAGAGEQFF.

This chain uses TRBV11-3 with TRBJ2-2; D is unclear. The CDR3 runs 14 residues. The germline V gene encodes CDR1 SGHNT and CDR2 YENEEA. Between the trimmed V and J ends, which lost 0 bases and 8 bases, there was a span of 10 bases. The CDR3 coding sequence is TGTGCCAGCAGCTTAGATGGATCCGGGGGGGAGCTGTTTTTT. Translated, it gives CASSLDGSGGELFF. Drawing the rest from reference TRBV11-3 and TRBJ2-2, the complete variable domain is EAGVVQSPRYKIIEKKQPVAFWCNPISGHNTLYWYLQNLGQGPELLIRYENEEAVDDSQLPKDRFSAERLKGVDSTLKIQPAELGDSAVYLCASSLDGSGGELFFGEGSRLTVL.

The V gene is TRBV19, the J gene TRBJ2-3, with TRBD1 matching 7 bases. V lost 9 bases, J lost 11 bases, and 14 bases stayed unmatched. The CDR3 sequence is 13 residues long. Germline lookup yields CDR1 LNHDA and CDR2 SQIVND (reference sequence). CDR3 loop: CASQGVVGVEQYF. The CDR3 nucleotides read TGTGCCAGCCAGGGGGTAGTTGGAGTGGAGCAGTATTTT. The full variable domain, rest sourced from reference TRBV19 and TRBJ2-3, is DGGITQSPKYLFRKEGQNVTLSCEQNLNHDAMYWYRQDPGQGLRLIYYSQIVNDFQKGDIAEGYSVSREKKESFPLTVTSAQKNPTAFYLCASQGVVGVEQYFGPGTRLTVL.

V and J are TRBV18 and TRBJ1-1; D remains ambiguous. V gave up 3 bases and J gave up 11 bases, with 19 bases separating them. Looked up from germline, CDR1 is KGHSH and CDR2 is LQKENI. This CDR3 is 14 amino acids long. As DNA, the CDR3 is TGTGCCAGCTCACCGGACGAACGGACTCGAGTGGCTTTCTTT. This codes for CASSPDERTRVAFF.

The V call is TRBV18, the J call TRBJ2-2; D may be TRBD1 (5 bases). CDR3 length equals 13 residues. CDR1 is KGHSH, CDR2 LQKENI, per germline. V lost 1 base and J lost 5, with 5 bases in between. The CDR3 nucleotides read TGTGCCAGCTCACCACGACAGACCGGGGAGCTGTTTTTT. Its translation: CASSPRQTGELFF.

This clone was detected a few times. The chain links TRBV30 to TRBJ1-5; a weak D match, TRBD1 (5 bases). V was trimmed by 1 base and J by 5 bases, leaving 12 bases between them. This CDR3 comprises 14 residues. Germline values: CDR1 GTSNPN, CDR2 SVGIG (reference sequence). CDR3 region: CAWSDGGVHQPQHF. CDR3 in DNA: TGTGCCTGGAGTGATGGAGGGGTGCATCAGCCCCAGCATTTT. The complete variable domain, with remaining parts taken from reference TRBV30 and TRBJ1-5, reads SQTIHQWPATLVQPVGSPLSLECTVEGTSNPNLYWYRQAAGRGLQLLFYSVGIGQISSEVPQNLSASRPQDRQFILSSKKLLLSDSGFYLCAWSDGGVHQPQHFGDGTRLSIL.